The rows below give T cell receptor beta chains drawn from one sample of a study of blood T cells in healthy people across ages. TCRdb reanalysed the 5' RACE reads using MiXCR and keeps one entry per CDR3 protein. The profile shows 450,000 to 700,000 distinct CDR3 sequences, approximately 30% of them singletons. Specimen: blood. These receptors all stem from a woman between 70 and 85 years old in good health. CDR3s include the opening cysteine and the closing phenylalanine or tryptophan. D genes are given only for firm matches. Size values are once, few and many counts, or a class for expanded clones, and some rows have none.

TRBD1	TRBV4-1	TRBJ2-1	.	CASSLTGTANNEQFF	TGCGCCAGCAGCTTGACCGGGACAGCTAACAATGAGCAGTTCTTC
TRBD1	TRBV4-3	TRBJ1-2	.	CASSQAPGQGVGTNYGYTF	TGCGCCAGCAGCCAAGCACCGGGACAGGGGGTAGGAACTAACTATGGCTACACCTTC
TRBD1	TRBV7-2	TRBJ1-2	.	CASSPNAGTGGRDGYTF	TGTGCCAGCAGCCCTAACGCCGGGACAGGGGGCAGGGATGGCTACACCTTC
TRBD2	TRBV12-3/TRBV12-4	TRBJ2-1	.	CASTLAGGRGNEQFF	TGTGCCAGCACCTTAGCGGGGGGGCGAGGCAATGAGCAGTTCTTC
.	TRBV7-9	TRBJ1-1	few	CASSPKSRGNTEAFF	TGTGCCAGCAGCCCCAAGTCAAGGGGGAACACTGAAGCTTTCTTT
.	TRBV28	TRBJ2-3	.	CASSLSRENSDTQYF	TGTGCCAGCAGTTTAAGCAGGGAGAATTCAGATACGCAGTATTTT
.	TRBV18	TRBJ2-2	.	CASSPRIQGNTGELFF	TGTGCCAGCTCACCTCGGATACAGGGGAACACCGGGGAGCTGTTTTTT
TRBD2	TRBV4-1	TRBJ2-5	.	CASSQDWGGPQQTQYF	TGCGCCAGCAGCCAAGATTGGGGGGGACCCCAGCAGACCCAGTACTTC
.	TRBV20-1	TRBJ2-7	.	CSEEGSSYEQYF	TGCAGTGAGGAGGGAAGCTCCTACGAGCAGTACTTC
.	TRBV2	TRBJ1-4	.	CASSELRTANGKLFF	TGTGCCAGCAGTGAACTGCGGACGGCTAATGGAAAACTGTTTTTT
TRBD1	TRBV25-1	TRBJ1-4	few	CASGDPQGVEKLFF	TGTGCCAGCGGTGACCCACAGGGGGTTGAAAAACTGTTTTTT
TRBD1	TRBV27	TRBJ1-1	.	CASSFAGTVNTEAFF	TGTGCCAGCAGTTTCGCCGGGACAGTGAACACTGAAGCTTTCTTT
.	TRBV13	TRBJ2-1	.	CASSPGWVLGKGSYNEQFF	TGTGCCAGCAGCCCCGGGTGGGTTCTAGGAAAGGGCTCCTACAATGAGCAGTTCTTC
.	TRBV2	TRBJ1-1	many	CASMGDRMNTEAFF	TGTGCCAGCATGGGAGACCGGATGAACACTGAAGCTTTCTTT
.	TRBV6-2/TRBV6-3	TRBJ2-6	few	CASSPQLGGTGANVLTF	TGTGCCAGCAGTCCTCAACTCGGGGGCACTGGGGCCAACGTCCTGACTTTC
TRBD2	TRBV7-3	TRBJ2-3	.	CASSSRTSTSTDTQYF	TGTGCCAGCAGCTCAAGGACTAGTACTAGCACAGATACGCAGTATTTT
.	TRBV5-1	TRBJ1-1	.	CASSFGAGTEAFF	TGCGCCAGCAGCTTCGGTGCGGGGACTGAAGCTTTCTTT
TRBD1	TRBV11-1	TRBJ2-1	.	CASRNPGQVYNEQFF	TGTGCCAGCAGGAATCCGGGACAGGTCTACAATGAGCAGTTCTTC
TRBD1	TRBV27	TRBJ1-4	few	CASSEPGTGYKELFF	TGTGCCAGCAGTGAACCTGGGACAGGGTATAAGGAACTGTTTTTT
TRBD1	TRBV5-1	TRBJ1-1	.	CASSLVQGSEAFF	TGCGCCAGCAGCTTGGTACAGGGGAGTGAAGCTTTCTTT
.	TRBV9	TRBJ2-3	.	CASSPPQRASTDTQYF	TGTGCCAGCAGCCCCCCCCAGCGGGCTAGCACAGATACGCAGTATTTT
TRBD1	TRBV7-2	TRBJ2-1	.	CASSLGDRVHNEQFF	TGTGCCAGCAGCTTAGGGGACAGGGTCCACAATGAGCAGTTCTTC
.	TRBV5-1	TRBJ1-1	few	CASSLAGEHSAFF	TGCGCCAGCAGCTTAGCTGGAGAGCACTCGGCTTTCTTT
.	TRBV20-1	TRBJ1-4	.	CSARGQQGATNEKLFF	TGCAGTGCTCGTGGACAGCAGGGAGCAACTAATGAAAAACTGTTTTTT
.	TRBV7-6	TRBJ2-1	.	CASSFGTRTHNEQFF	TGTGCCAGCAGCTTCGGGACCCGGACGCACAATGAGCAGTTCTTC
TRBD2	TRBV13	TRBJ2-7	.	CASSLAGGTGEQYF	TGTGCCAGCAGCTTAGCGGGGGGAACGGGCGAGCAGTACTTC
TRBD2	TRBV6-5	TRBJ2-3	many	CASSYQSGGGADTQYF	TGTGCCAGCAGTTACCAAAGCGGGGGGGGGGCAGATACGCAGTATTTT
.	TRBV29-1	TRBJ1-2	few	CSVQWDSGTRIYGYTF	TGCAGCGTTCAGTGGGACTCGGGGACCCGAATCTATGGCTACACCTTC
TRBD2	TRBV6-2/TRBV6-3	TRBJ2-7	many	CASMASGGPYEQYF	TGTGCCAGCATGGCTAGCGGGGGCCCCTACGAGCAGTACTTC
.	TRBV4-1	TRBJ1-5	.	CASSQGHYSNQPQHF	TGCGCCAGCAGCCAAGGACATTATAGCAATCAGCCCCAGCATTTT